Listed here is a single TCR beta chain. It lacks a known antigen. No base quality information exists; no much larger clone differs at one position. The same CDR3 also results from other DNA sequences found in this sample. The cohort consisted of approximately 670 healthy bone marrow donors. Cohort members were all nominally healthy when sampled, although unrecorded immune exposures were likely present. The donor tested CMV seronegative, placing the donor among the 350 to 400 seronegative members of the cohort. Each donor provided a peripheral blood sample, and peripheral blood mononuclear cells were used for TCR beta sequencing. The Qiagen DNeasy Blood Extraction Kit was used to extract genomic DNA from the blood cell samples. The record originates from a study of cytomegalovirus exposure and HLA in healthy donors (TCRdb year 2017). For context, the study as a whole: An earlier analysis of around 600 of the donors reported roughly 300 Gb of sequence data and around 110 million unique TCR beta sequences from roughly 200 million T cells. Roughly 300 gigabases of sequencing data and around 80 million unique TCR sequences made up an early release that covered fewer than 650 HLA-typed donors. Of the 300 to 450 genotyped donors, roughly 80% were placed in the genetic ancestry cluster associated with self-reported Caucasian donors. The study aimed to test whether cataloging public T cell receptors could reveal signatures of past pathogen exposure. The study profiled the T cell repertoires of hundreds of subjects by immunosequencing and related them to cytomegalovirus serostatus. Along with the roughly 700-subject first cohort, a separate validation cohort of 120 different subjects was used. To predict cytomegalovirus infection status, the study combined high-throughput TCR immunosequencing, statistical association of individual TCRs with disease status, and machine learning. A later analysis re-analyzed previously published TCR beta repertoires from 500 to 700 donors and added high-resolution HLA genotyping to study TCR occurrence patterns. In the later analysis, no new phenotypic data were used to find candidate immune exposures; instead, reliance was placed on TCR beta sequences and their occurrence across donors. In an earlier analysis of more than 550 of the donors, high-throughput TCR beta sequencing was used to judge whether each TCR beta V gene segment behaved as functional or pseudogenic. Donor age, sex, ethnicity and CMV serostatus were compiled alongside the repertoire data. In a later genetic analysis, genome-wide SNP genotypes for about 55% of the roughly 670 donors were used, and that subset was treated as a discovery cohort. All discovery cohort repertoires had been generated using a single sequencing platform. Both class I and class II loci were covered by HLA typing, at four-digit resolution. The number of donors typed differed by locus, with 629-630 for A, B, C, DRB1 and DQB1, around 500 for DQA1, 600 to 610 for DPA1, and 450 to 480 for DPB1. Because of strong linkage in the cohort, five DR-DQ haplotypes were treated as single units for association and clustering. On average, approximately 250,000 unique TCR beta nucleotide sequences were sequenced per donor among 350 to 400 genotyped donors of the cohort, with 15% to 20% of those sequences being non-productive.

General study outcomes and caveats: About 15 rarely observed V segments, including chromosome 9 orphons, were excluded from the earlier analysis of some 590 of the donors because counts were too low. When HLA alleles, especially DR and DQ, strongly co-occurred, TCR associations were difficult to assign to individual alleles. The sequencing pipeline was judged likely to have produced a cluster of highly shared sequence variants as a technical artifact. A later analysis found that TCR association rates varied across HLA loci, with DRB1 alleles showing the most associated TCRs and HLA-C alleles the fewest. Three of the identified cytomegalovirus-associated TCR beta chains were confirmed in vitro to be specific for cytomegalovirus antigens. HLA typing was unavailable for some donors at each locus, so association tests used only the typed subset. For the cohort, immune exposure information was limited to CMV serostatus. Most TCR sequences were seen in very few donors, while some public TCRs were found in many individuals. In an earlier analysis of approximately 590 of the donors, most TCR beta V segments appeared in productive rearrangements about 87% or about 30% of the time, broadly matching IMGT annotations. A total of roughly 160 TCR beta chains were listed by the study as associated with cytomegalovirus. A further reported finding was that TCR beta sequences accurately predicted the HLA-A and HLA-B alleles for most subjects in the first cohort. In a later analysis, most CMV-associated TCR beta chains were found to appear HLA-restricted, with HLA associations seemingly driven largely by CMV exposure. A later analysis found that HLA-associated TCR beta chains were more clonally expanded and had lower generation probabilities than equally common non-associated chains. Compared with the approximately 700-donor mean, donors in an Asian-associated ancestry cluster had fewer N-insertions in productive TCRs, according to a later genetic analysis. It was suggested by the authors that the approach could potentially be generalized to other disease states and immunological phenotypes. The 87-base-pair reads could not distinguish some IMGT-functional V segments, including TRBV6-2 and TRBV6-3, so those segments were excluded. The presence/absence analyses assumed that sequencing depth was roughly uniform across donors, and that assumption may not be true. This cohort had only TCR beta chains sequenced, and the lack of alpha or paired-chain data limited which features could be detected. Correlated functional status among segregating V segments might be attributable to linkage disequilibrium, but an unknown experimental factor could not be ruled out. V-gene and J-gene trimming of TCR beta chains was associated with a missense DCLRE1C variant in a later genetic analysis, and the association was replicated in an independent cohort. According to a later analysis, parvovirus B19, influenza, CMV and Epstein-Barr virus appeared linked to several top co-occurrence clusters. A later analysis associated 16,951 TCR beta sequences with specific HLA alleles at a false discovery rate of 0.05. Cytomegalovirus status was reported to be diagnosed by the classifier with high specificity and sensitivity in both the original and validation cohorts.

The receptor library was made with the immunoSEQ multiplex PCR assay. The multiplex PCR relied on a mix of 60 forward primers for TCR Vbeta segments and 13 reverse primers for TCR Jbeta segments. A multiplex PCR assay on genomic DNA amplified the CDR3 region of rearranged TCR beta genes. On the Illumina HiSeq System, the amplified TCR beta libraries were sequenced as 87-base-pair reads. On the study's bioinformatics: In a later analysis, tens of millions of unique TCR beta chains were counted across the 650 to 700 repertoires, and roughly 10 million of these chains were shared by at least two donors. A nearest-neighbor algorithm error-corrected the raw reads and collapsed the reads into unique sequences, merging closely related sequences to remove PCR and sequencing errors. Alignment of CDR3 sequences to IMGT reference sequences was used to assign V, D and J gene segments. For a sequence to be retained, a match of at least six nucleotides was required to both a V gene segment and a J gene segment. A rearrangement was called productive if the CDR3 had no stop codons and remained in frame with V and J, and every other rearrangement was called non-productive. Following IMGT convention, CDR3 was defined as the stretch from the second conserved V-encoded cysteine up to the conserved J-encoded phenylalanine. In an earlier analysis of some 550 of the donors, sequences lacking an unambiguous match to a single V gene segment were excluded. An earlier analysis of approximately 590 of the donors classified V segments as functional when productive rearrangements were above 56.7% and as segregating when the standard deviation between donors was above 5%. A statistical classification framework was built to diagnose cytomegalovirus status from the catalog of TCR beta chain sequences. In a later analysis, TCR nucleotide sequences were compared against IMGT/GENE-DB human TR gene sequences so that V and J genes could be assigned. In a later analysis, CDR3 sequences and most-parsimonious VDJ recombination scenarios were assigned using the TCRdist pipeline. In a later analysis, each TCR beta chain was defined by its CDR3 amino acid sequence together with its V-gene family, and reads without a unique V-gene family were excluded. As a way to deal with suspected cross-contamination and a sequencing artifact, a later analysis dropped more than 500 nucleotide sequences that were highly shared and had low generation probability. In a later analysis, a clonal expansion index for each public chain was calculated from normalized within-repertoire ranks of inferred template counts. Generation probabilities in a later analysis came from a VDJ recombination model fitted to out-of-frame rearrangements, and those results were checked against IGoR. Hypergeometric tests were used in a later analysis to score TCR-TCR, TCR-HLA and TCR-CMV co-occurrence, with a repertoire-size bias correction applied to the TCR pairs. False discovery rates were estimated in a later analysis by permuting HLA or CMV assignments 20 times. A later analysis grouped co-occurring TCRs with DBSCAN, adding TCRdist sequence similarity when clustering within HLA-allele-positive subsets. Repertoires with fewer than 30,000 or more than 120,000 public chains, plus five repertoires with anomalous nucleotide sharing, were excluded from co-occurrence clustering. TCRdb mirrors the immuneACCESS table, restricted to in-frame sequences. Some clones are absent from its copies; in checked studies, under half trace to an unresolved V gene, and the reason for the others is unknown. That table supplies the V and J calls and clone size; D and trimming were determined from the DNA. The sample includes tens of thousands of clones, with about 72% observed a single time. Approximately 2.1% of the sample is taken by the ten largest.

CDR1 and CDR2 are read off the germline V gene (reference sequence) as SEHNR and FQNEAQ. Including the terminal cysteine and phenylalanine, the CDR3 comprises 11 residues. Only CDR3 DNA is held: 33 bases, read in frame from base 1. The germline ends are 5 bases apart after V is trimmed by 5 bases and J by 4 bases. Material for sequencing was PBMCs. The chain is made from TRBV7-9 and TRBJ2-5; the D gene remains uncertain. The receptor's source is a young man in good health and CMV-seronegative. The DNA sequence follows: TGTGCCAGCAGCCCCGGAGAGACCCAGTACTTC. It is translated as CASSPGETQYF.